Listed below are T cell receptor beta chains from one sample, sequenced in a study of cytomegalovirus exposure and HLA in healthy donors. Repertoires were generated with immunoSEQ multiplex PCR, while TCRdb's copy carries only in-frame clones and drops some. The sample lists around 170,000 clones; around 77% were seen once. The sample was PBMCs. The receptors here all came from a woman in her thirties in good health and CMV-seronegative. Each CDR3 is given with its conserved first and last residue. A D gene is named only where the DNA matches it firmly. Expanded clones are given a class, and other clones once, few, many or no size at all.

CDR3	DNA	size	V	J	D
CASSPGQGTIGNQPQHF	TGTGCCAGCTCACCAGGGCAGGGAACGATCGGCAATCAGCCCCAGCATTTT	NA	TRBV18	TRBJ1-5	NA
CASSLVGQDDGYTF	TGTGCCAGCAGCTTGGTAGGACAGGACGATGGCTACACCTTC	NA	TRBV5-6	TRBJ1-2	TRBD1
CASSSDSSGNTIYF	TGCGCCAGCAGTTCGGACAGCTCTGGAAACACCATATATTTT	NA	TRBV10-1	TRBJ1-3	NA
CASSIQGETQYF	TGTGCCAGTAGTATCCAGGGGGAGACCCAGTACTTC	NA	TRBV19	TRBJ2-5	NA
CAVGAKNTEAFF	TGTGCCGTAGGGGCAAAGAACACTGAAGCTTTCTTT	NA	TRBV2	TRBJ1-1	NA
CASREDPGSIYEQYF	TGCGCCAGCAGGGAAGATCCAGGGTCAATCTACGAGCAGTACTTC	NA	TRBV5-1	TRBJ2-7	NA
CASSQLGVGNSPLHF	TGTGCCAGCAGCCAACTCGGGGTTGGAAATTCACCCCTCCACTTT	few	TRBV6-6	TRBJ1-6	NA
CASSDEDRDLNYGYTF	TGTGCCAGCAGTGACGAGGACAGGGATTTAAACTATGGCTACACCTTC	NA	TRBV25-1	TRBJ1-2	TRBD1
CASSETISGIEGGKADTQYF	TGCGCCAGCAGTGAGACAATTAGCGGGATTGAGGGTGGCAAGGCCGATACGCAGTATTTT	NA	TRBV10-1	TRBJ2-3	TRBD2
CASSERGTNTEAFF	TGCGCCAGCAGTGAGCGGGGAACGAACACTGAAGCTTTCTTT	NA	TRBV10-1	TRBJ1-1	NA
CASSWERRPNYGYTF	TGTGCCAGTAGTTGGGAGAGGCGCCCTAACTATGGCTACACCTTC	NA	TRBV19	TRBJ1-2	NA
CSVWTAANTEAFF	TGCAGCGTATGGACAGCAGCTAACACTGAAGCTTTCTTT	once	TRBV29-1	TRBJ1-1	NA
CSVEGLGGERWAEAFF	TGCAGCGTTGAAGGACTTGGGGGGGAGAGGTGGGCTGAAGCTTTCTTT	NA	TRBV29-1	TRBJ1-1	NA
CASRRMTSELSGTQYF	TGTGCCAGTAGACGGATGACTAGCGAACTTTCCGGCACGCAGTATTTT	NA	TRBV19	TRBJ2-3	TRBD2
CASSIAGLGETQYF	TGCGCCAGCAGCATAGCGGGTTTAGGGGAGACCCAGTACTTC	NA	TRBV5-1	TRBJ2-5	TRBD2
CASSLIGVATNEKLFF	TGTGCCAGCAGCTTAATAGGGGTGGCAACTAATGAAAAACTGTTTTTT	NA	TRBV11-2	TRBJ1-4	NA
CASSRPRVSNQPQHF	TGTGCCAGTAGCCGCCCCAGGGTAAGCAATCAGCCCCAGCATTTT	once	TRBV19	TRBJ1-5	NA
CASSPDRGLYNQPQHF	TGTGCCAGCAGCCCCGACAGGGGGCTATACAATCAGCCCCAGCATTTT	once	TRBV7-2	TRBJ1-5	TRBD1
CASSLGDRVPTGELFF	TGCGCCAGCAGCCTAGGGGACAGGGTGCCCACCGGGGAGCTGTTTTTT	NA	TRBV5-1	TRBJ2-2	TRBD1
CASSLGQLFYGYTF	TGTGCCAGCAGTTTGGGACAACTCTTCTATGGCTACACCTTC	NA	TRBV5-6	TRBJ1-2	NA
CASSQAGPNEKLFF	TGTGCCAGCAGCCAAGCGGGTCCTAATGAAAAACTGTTTTTT	NA	TRBV4-2	TRBJ1-4	NA
CASSYDRVGNTIYF	TGTGCCAGCAGTTACGACAGGGTGGGAAACACCATATATTTT	NA	TRBV6-5	TRBJ1-3	TRBD1
CASSTAQGGGAYSYEQYF	TGTGCCAGTAGTACGGCACAGGGAGGGGGGGCCTATTCCTACGAGCAGTACTTC	NA	TRBV19	TRBJ2-7	NA
CASSYPQETQYF	TGTGCCAGCAGTTACCCTCAAGAGACCCAGTACTTC	few	TRBV6-6	TRBJ2-5	NA
CASSIVLTGGGSGANVLTF	TGTGCCAGTAGTATAGTCTTGACAGGGGGTGGCTCTGGGGCCAACGTCCTGACTTTC	once	TRBV19	TRBJ2-6	TRBD1
CASSEQGYGINEQFF	TGTGCCAGCAGTGAACAGGGCTACGGCATCAATGAGCAGTTCTTC	NA	TRBV2	TRBJ2-1	NA
CASSLSGGLGEKLFF	TGTGCCAGCAGCTTGTCCGGGGGGCTTGGAGAAAAACTGTTTTTT	once	TRBV7-9	TRBJ1-4	NA